A selection of T cell receptor beta chains follows, all from one sample in a study of blood T cell repertoires in COVID-19. This table comes from immunoSEQ multiplex PCR, and its TCRdb copy is limited to in-frame clones, with some not included. This table has a few hundred thousand clones, roughly 82% appearing once. Input material: peripheral blood. The source of these receptors is a man in his forties who had recovered from COVID-19. The CDR3 runs from the conserved cysteine through the conserved F or W. Each record gives: J gene, V gene, D gene, clone size, CDR3 DNA, CDR3 protein. The D gene is left open where the match is weak. A clone size is listed for some rows: how often the clone was seen (once, few, many), or a class if it is expanded.

>TRBJ1-2|TRBV7-2|NA|NA
TGTGCCAGCAGCGATTCCGGGATGCACTATGGCTACACCTTC
CASSDSGMHYGYTF
>TRBJ1-1|TRBV9|NA|NA
TGTGCCAGCAGCGTAGGGGGCAGCCTGAACACTGAAGCTTTCTTT
CASSVGGSLNTEAFF
>TRBJ1-1|TRBV24-1|TRBD1|NA
TGTGCCACCAGTGATTTGCAAAGGTGTAGGGGACAGGGGGCTTCGAACACTGAAGCTTTCTTT
CATSDLQRCRGQGASNTEAFF
>TRBJ2-3|TRBV3-1/TRBV3-2|NA|NA
TGTGCCAGCAGCCAAGATCTGATGGCGGGGTTTACAGATACGCAGTATTTT
CASSQDLMAGFTDTQYF
>TRBJ1-4|TRBV27|NA|NA
TGTGCCAGCAGTTTAGTAAGATTCGGGGGACTTGCAACTAATGAAAAACTGTTTTTT
CASSLVRFGGLATNEKLFF
>TRBJ1-4|TRBV9|NA|once
TGTGCCAGCAGCGTAGACGTGGAGCCTAATGAAAAACTGTTTTTT
CASSVDVEPNEKLFF
>TRBJ1-2|TRBV6-5|NA|NA
TGTGCCAGCAGATCGCAGACTGGAAAGGAGGGCTACACCTTC
CASRSQTGKEGYTF
>TRBJ1-2|TRBV9|NA|NA
TGTGCCAGCAGCGTAGAGCCGGGGAGCGGGGGCTACACCTTC
CASSVEPGSGGYTF
>TRBJ2-1|TRBV18|TRBD1|NA
TGTGCCAGCTCCCCGAGGGGACAGGGCGTTCGGGGCAATGAGCAGTTCTTC
CASSPRGQGVRGNEQFF
>TRBJ1-5|TRBV19|NA|NA
TGTGCCAGTAGTGTAGGGAGGGGTCAGCCCCAGCATTTT
CASSVGRGQPQHF
>TRBJ2-1|TRBV7-7|NA|NA
TGTGCCAGCAGCTTAGTGCGAGGAGATGAGCAGTTCTTC
CASSLVRGDEQFF
>TRBJ2-3|TRBV25-1|NA|NA
TGTGCCAGCAGTTCCCCACCGGGGGAGGGCACAGATACGCAGTATTTT
CASSSPPGEGTDTQYF
>TRBJ1-1|TRBV2|NA|NA
TGTGCCAGCAGTGGGGATCTCAGGGGACTGAACACTGAAGCTTTCTTT
CASSGDLRGLNTEAFF
>TRBJ1-6|TRBV11-2|TRBD1|NA
TGTGCCAGCAGCTATTCAGGGGGCAGGGCGTCCCCCCTCCACTTT
CASSYSGGRASPLHF
>TRBJ2-7|TRBV21-1|NA|NA
TGTGCCACCCCTCCTGGCGCGGGGGCACGGGATTTCTACGAGCAGTACTTC
CATPPGAGARDFYEQYF
>TRBJ2-1|TRBV4-3|TRBD2|NA
TGCGCCAGCAGCCTTCGGGGACTAGCGGGTTCCTACAATGAGCAGTTCTTC
CASSLRGLAGSYNEQFF
>TRBJ2-5|TRBV4-1|NA|NA
TGCGCCAGCAGCCAAGGGGGACTCCGAGGAGGGGAGACCCAGTACTTC
CASSQGGLRGGETQYF
>TRBJ1-1|TRBV6-5|NA|NA
TGTGCCAGCAGCCCAAGGGGGGGAGGTGGGACTGAAGCTTTCTTT
CASSPRGGGGTEAFF
>TRBJ1-2|TRBV3-1/TRBV3-2|TRBD1|once
TGTGCCAGCAGTCCCTTAGACAGGGGTGGCTACACCTTC
CASSPLDRGGYTF
>TRBJ1-2|TRBV3-1/TRBV3-2|TRBD1|once
TGTGCCAGCAGCCCGAGGACAGGGGGGATCTATGGCTACACCTTC
CASSPRTGGIYGYTF
>TRBJ1-2|TRBV18|TRBD1|NA
TGTGCCAGCTCACCAGACGACAGGGGAAGTGGCTACACCTTC
CASSPDDRGSGYTF
>TRBJ1-6|TRBV3-1/TRBV3-2|NA|NA
TGTGCCAGCATCACAGGGTCAACGGGGAATTCACCCCTCCACTTT
CASITGSTGNSPLHF
>TRBJ1-4|TRBV7-7|NA|NA
TGTGCTAGCAGCTTATGTCTAACAACTAATGAAAAACTGTTTTTT
CASSLCLTTNEKLFF
>TRBJ1-2|TRBV4-3|NA|NA
TGCGCCAGCAGCCAAAGGGGAGGGGATGACTATGGCTACACCTTC
CASSQRGGDDYGYTF
>TRBJ2-3|TRBV2|NA|NA
TGTGCCAGCAGTGAAGGGTTAGACTCAGATACGCAGTATTTT
CASSEGLDSDTQYF
>TRBJ2-7|TRBV9|NA|NA
TGTGCCAGCAGCGTAGCTCCTCGGTCATTCGAGCAGTACTTC
CASSVAPRSFEQYF
>TRBJ2-5|TRBV24-1|TRBD2|NA
TGTGCCACCAGTGATGCCGGGACTAGCGGAGCAGAGACCCAGTACTTC
CATSDAGTSGAETQYF
>TRBJ1-2|TRBV27|TRBD1|NA
TGTGCCAGCAGGACGGACAGGGGGAGGGATGGCTACACCTTC
CASRTDRGRDGYTF
>TRBJ2-5|TRBV2|TRBD1|NA
TGTGCCAGCAGAAGGGGACAGGGAGAGACCCAGTACTTC
CASRRGQGETQYF
>TRBJ2-2|TRBV19|NA|NA
TGTGCCAGTAGTACCCGACCAGGCGGGGAGCTGTTTTTT
CASSTRPGGELFF
>TRBJ2-1|TRBV11-2|NA|NA
TGTGCCAGCAGCCGGGACACCTACAATGAGCAGTTCTTC
CASSRDTYNEQFF
>TRBJ2-1|TRBV5-1|NA|NA
TGCGCCAGCAGCTTGAGCTCGCCCGGGGGTCAGCAGTTCTTC
CASSLSSPGGQQFF
>TRBJ1-5|TRBV9|TRBD1|NA
TGTGCCAGCAGCCCCGATGGACAGGGGAATCAGCCCCAGCATTTT
CASSPDGQGNQPQHF
>TRBJ2-7|TRBV7-2|TRBD2|NA
TGTGCCAGCAGTCGGAACAAGGGAGGGGAGCAGTACTTC
CASSRNKGGEQYF
>TRBJ1-2|TRBV6-5|NA|NA
TGTGCCAGCAGTTTGCGGGACGCGTTCTATGGCTACACCTTC
CASSLRDAFYGYTF
>TRBJ1-2|TRBV6-2/TRBV6-3|NA|once
TGTGCCAGCAGTTACGACGGGGGACTGGATGGCTACACCTTC
CASSYDGGLDGYTF
>TRBJ2-3|TRBV2|TRBD2|once
TGTGCCAGCATGAGGACTAGCGGGAGGGCAGATACGCAGTATTTT
CASMRTSGRADTQYF
>TRBJ1-5|TRBV5-1|NA|NA
TGCGCCAGCAGCTTGCAGGGGTATCAGCCCCAGCATTTT
CASSLQGYQPQHF
>TRBJ2-7|TRBV4-1|TRBD2|NA
TGCGCCAGCAGCCTAAGGGGAGGGGCCTACGAGCAGTACTTC
CASSLRGGAYEQYF
>TRBJ2-1|TRBV5-1|TRBD2|NA
TGCGCCAGCAGTCAGACTAGCGGGACGTACAATGAGCAGTTCTTC
CASSQTSGTYNEQFF
>TRBJ2-1|TRBV4-1|NA|NA
TGCGCCAGCAGCCAAGTATTGCTCCTAAATGAGCAGTTCTTC
CASSQVLLLNEQFF
>TRBJ1-1|TRBV18|TRBD1|NA
TGTGCCAGCTCACCAAGATTTACCAGGGGGTTGAACACTGAAGCTTTCTTT
CASSPRFTRGLNTEAFF
>TRBJ2-2|TRBV5-1|TRBD1|NA
TGCGCCAGCAGCTTCGGAGACAGGGGATACACCGGGGAGCTGTTTTTT
CASSFGDRGYTGELFF
>TRBJ1-6|TRBV27|NA|NA
TGTGCCAGCAGTTTCGAGAGCTCCTATAATTCACCCCTCCACTTT
CASSFESSYNSPLHF
>TRBJ2-3|TRBV6-5|NA|NA
TGTGCCAGCAGTAGAGGGGAGGTCACAGATACGCAGTATTTT
CASSRGEVTDTQYF
>TRBJ1-2|TRBV19|NA|NA
TGTGCCAGTAGGAACCTCGTCCGGGGAGGTATTTATGGCTACACCTTC
CASRNLVRGGIYGYTF
>TRBJ2-7|TRBV15|TRBD2|NA
TGTGCCACCAGCAGAGGGACTAGCGGCCTCTACGAGCAGTACTTC
CATSRGTSGLYEQYF
>TRBJ2-7|TRBV2|TRBD2|few
TGTGCCAGCAGTGAAACTAGCGGGAGAGGTGAGCAGTACTTC
CASSETSGRGEQYF
>TRBJ2-7|TRBV4-3|TRBD1|NA
TGCGCCAGCAGCCAAGACAGGGGGAGCTCCTACGAGCAGTACTTC
CASSQDRGSSYEQYF
>TRBJ2-5|TRBV3-1/TRBV3-2|TRBD1|NA
TGTGCCAGCAGCCAGGTTGGACAGGGTATGGGGAAGACCCAGTACTTC
CASSQVGQGMGKTQYF
>TRBJ2-3|TRBV4-3|NA|NA
TGCGCCAGCAGCCAAAAAGAGACAAATACGCAGTATTTT
CASSQKETNTQYF
>TRBJ2-7|TRBV10-3|NA|NA
TGTGCCATCAGTGAACCCGGGAGCCAGGACGGGGAGCAGTACTTC
CAISEPGSQDGEQYF
>TRBJ1-1|TRBV13|NA|NA
TGTGCCAGCACCAAGGACAGGAACACTGAAGCTTTCTTT
CASTKDRNTEAFF
>TRBJ1-4|TRBV19|NA|NA
TGTGCCAGTACACGGGGACAAACTAATGAAAAACTGTTTTTT
CASTRGQTNEKLFF
>TRBJ2-1|TRBV11-3|NA|once
TGTGCCAGCAGCTTCCGGGGAAACAATGAGCAGTTCTTC
CASSFRGNNEQFF